Presented here are 30 T cell receptor beta chains from one specimen sequenced in a study of T cells in narcolepsy. Repertoires were generated with immunoSEQ multiplex PCR, while TCRdb's copy carries only in-frame clones and drops some. The data show 35,000 or so clones, with around 82% seen just once and 1.6% held by the top ten. Sequences were obtained from CD45RA- memory CD4+ T cells from PBMCs. Receptors were obtained from a human donor with narcolepsy.

The rearrangement joins TRBV6-6 to TRBJ2-1; unclear D gene. V gave up 5 bases and J gave up 1 base, with 6 bases separating them. The germline CDR1 and CDR2 sequences are MNHNY and SVGAGI (reference sequence). This CDR3 is built from 13 residues. CDR3 loop: CASSPGSYNEQFF. For the CDR3, the DNA is TGTGCCAGCAGTCCCGGTTCCTACAATGAGCAGTTCTTC.

The V call is TRBV19, the J call TRBJ1-5; D is ambiguous. The CDR3 consists of 13 residues. V lost 3 bases and J lost 8, with 11 bases in between. Germline V gives CDR1 LNHDA, CDR2 SQIVND (reference sequence). The CDR3 spells CASSMGREKPQHF. DNA for the CDR3: TGTGCCAGTAGTATGGGTAGGGAGAAGCCCCAGCATTTT.

The genes are TRBV6-5 and TRBJ2-7, with D possibly being TRBD2 (5 bases). V lost 6 bases and J 6 bases, leaving 12 bases between the germline ends. CDR1 and CDR2 from the germline V gene are MNHEY and SVGAGI. There are 12 residues in the CDR3. For the CDR3, the DNA is TGTGCCAGCAGACAACTAGGCTCCGAGCAGTACTTC. Its protein product is CASRQLGSEQYF.

This chain joins TRBV18 and TRBJ2-5; D possibly matches TRBD1 or TRBD2 (5 bases each). The CDR3 consists of 13 residues. V was trimmed by 4 bases and J by 9 bases, leaving 15 bases between them. CDR1 and CDR2 from the germline V gene are KGHSH and LQKENI. This CDR3 reads CASSRDPTPAQYF. CDR3 bases: TGTGCCAGCTCACGGGACCCTACGCCGGCCCAGTACTTC.

The genes are TRBV5-1 and TRBJ2-7, with D unresolved. The germline V and J ends were trimmed by 0 bases and 2 bases, with 6 bases remaining between them. The CDR3 is made up of 13 amino acids. Germline CDR1 is SGHRS and CDR2 is YFSETQ. The CDR3 loop is CASSLDRAYEQYF. DNA for the CDR3: TGCGCCAGCAGCTTGGACAGAGCCTACGAGCAGTACTTC.

V is TRBV30 and J is TRBJ2-7; D could derive from TRBD1 or TRBD2 (5 bases each). CDR3 length equals 14 residues. V shed 3 bases and J shed 2 bases, with 14 bases lying between them. Germline values: CDR1 GTSNPN, CDR2 SVGIG (reference sequence). The CDR3 reads CAWRGVGATYEQYF. The CDR3 coding sequence is TGTGCCTGGAGGGGGGTCGGGGCCACCTACGAGCAGTACTTC. Together with reference TRBV30 and TRBJ2-7, the CDR3 gives the full variable domain: SQTIHQWPATLVQPVGSPLSLECTVEGTSNPNLYWYRQAAGRGLQLLFYSVGIGQISSEVPQNLSASRPQDRQFILSSKKLLLSDSGFYLCAWRGVGATYEQYFGPGTRLTVT.

The gene calls are TRBV28 and TRBJ1-6; 8 positions agree with TRBD1. CDR1 and CDR2 from the germline V gene are MDHEN and SYDVKM. The V and J ends lost 3 bases and 3 bases, in that order; junction bases with no gene match: 4. The CDR3 length is 16 residues. The CDR3 region is CASSFNRGVYNSPLHF. CDR3 DNA: TGTGCCAGCAGTTTTAACAGGGGGGTCTATAATTCACCCCTCCACTTT.

With regard to this clone: Distinct nucleotide sequences in the sample also encode this CDR3. V and J are TRBV18 and TRBJ2-5; no reliable D call. The CDR3 runs 11 residues. Germline V lookup: CDR1 KGHSH, CDR2 LQKENI. Deletions cut 4 bases from V and 2 bases from J, with 2 bases between. CDR3: CASSLQETQYF. In DNA, the CDR3 is TGTGCCAGCTCACTTCAAGAGACCCAGTACTTC.

The CDR3 loop reads CASSPWTGSGGMNTEAFF. The DNA of the CDR3 is TGCGCCAGCAGCCCCTGGACAGGGAGTGGTGGGATGAACACTGAAGCTTTCTTT. The chain links TRBV5-1 to TRBJ1-1, with TRBD1 matching 8 bases. V was pared by 4 bases and J by 0 bases, with 14 bases of the junction left unmatched. The CDR3 loop spans 18 amino acids. In germline, CDR1 is SGHRS, CDR2 YFSETQ.

Turning to this clone: Other nucleotide sequences in the sample specify the same CDR3. The chain is built from TRBV5-1 and TRBJ2-5; tentatively, D is TRBD1 (5 bases). The germline V and J ends were trimmed by 0 bases and 5 bases, with 11 bases remaining between them. The CDR3 spans 14 residues. Germline CDR1 reads SGHRS; CDR2 reads YFSETQ. This CDR3 is CASSLEGNGETQYF. The CDR3 bases are TGCGCCAGCAGCTTGGAGGGGAACGGGGAGACCCAGTACTTC.

The gene calls are TRBV4-2 and TRBJ2-3; D might be TRBD2 (6 bases). Germline CDR1 reads LGHNA; CDR2 reads YNFKEQ. Trimming took off 1 base at V and 3 bases at J, with 14 bases between the two ends. The CDR3 length is 16 residues. The CDR3 region has the DNA TGTGCCAGCAGCCAAGCTGAGGGGAGGTGGACAGATACGCAGTATTTT. Encoded protein: CASSQAEGRWTDTQYF.

The chain combines TRBV6-7 with TRBJ2-2; TRBD2 aligns across 9 bases. TRBV6-7 belongs to the ORF category, with a function that is uncertain. Germline trimming cut 6 bases from V and 7 bases from J; bases unmatched to any gene: 15. The CDR3 extends over 17 amino acids. CDR3 nucleotides: TGTGCCAGCAGCCACGGGAGCGGGGGGATTCTTATCGGGGAGCTGTTTTTT. Its protein is CASSHGSGGILIGELFF.

This chain links TRBV7-2 with TRBJ2-7; no clear D gene. Per germline, CDR1 SGHTA and CDR2 FQGNSA. CDR3 length: 17 amino acids. The V gene lost 1 base and the J gene lost 2 bases, with 18 bases spanning the gap. In DNA form, the CDR3 reads TGTGCCAGCAGCTTAGTAGGCTTGGACCGATCGACCTACGAGCAGTACTTC. Translated: CASSLVGLDRSTYEQYF.

The gene calls are TRBV27 and TRBJ2-3; TRBD1 aligns across 7 bases. The V gene end was trimmed by 8 bases and the J gene end by 0 bases; junction bases not matched to a gene: 5. Germline values: CDR1 MNHEY, CDR2 SMNVEV (reference sequence). The CDR3 is made up of 14 amino acids. The CDR3 nucleotides are TGTGCCAGCCGACAGGGTTTTAGCACAGATACGCAGTATTTT. Translating gives CASRQGFSTDTQYF.

The chain combines TRBV30 with TRBJ1-6; D perhaps matches TRBD1 (6 bases). CDR3 length: 12 amino acids. V lost 8 bases to trimming and J lost 10 bases, with 15 bases between them. CDR1 is GTSNPN, CDR2 SVGIG, per germline (reference sequence). Here the CDR3 DNA reads TGTGCCGCTCACAGGGTTGGGTCACCCCTCCACTTT. Protein product: CAAHRVGSPLHF.

This clone was detected only a few times. The chain joins TRBV11-3 to TRBJ2-3, with TRBD2 identical over 9 bases. This CDR3 contains 17 residues. CDR1 is SGHNT, CDR2 YENEEA, per germline. Trimming took 5 bases from V and 4 from J; bases not matched to a gene: 13. CDR3 residues: CASSARGGAGGSDTQYF. The CDR3 DNA reads TGTGCCAGCAGCGCCCGCGGGGGAGCGGGGGGCTCAGATACGCAGTATTTT.

The rearrangement joins TRBV30 to TRBJ1-4; D gene unclear. With 0 bases removed from V and 5 bases from J, the gap between germline ends came to 13 bases. Germline V lookup: CDR1 GTSNPN, CDR2 SVGIG (reference sequence). The CDR3 totals 15 residues. In DNA, the CDR3 is TGTGCCTGGAGTGTAACCATCCCGCGGAATGAAAAACTGTTTTTT. Its translation: CAWSVTIPRNEKLFF.

This chain links TRBV6-1 with TRBJ2-2; D is unresolved. The CDR3 loop spans 15 amino acids. In germline, CDR1 is MNHNS, CDR2 SASEGT. The ends were cut back, 8 bases at V and 7 bases at J, with 20 bases in the middle. The CDR3 region is CASSPLSRIFGELFF. DNA for the CDR3: TGTGCCAGCTCTCCCCTGAGCCGGATTTTCGGGGAGCTGTTTTTT.

The chain links TRBV30 to TRBJ1-1, with D tentatively TRBD1 (5 bases). Germline CDR1 reads GTSNPN; CDR2 reads SVGIG (reference sequence). Trimming shortened V by 8 bases and J by 5 bases, and 18 bases separated the two germline ends. CDR3 size: 13 residues. The CDR3 loop reads CARRQSSGTEAFF. The CDR3 DNA is TGTGCCCGTAGACAGTCCTCGGGGACTGAAGCTTTCTTT.

The chain recombines TRBV10-3 with TRBJ1-5; 8 bases map to TRBD1. V dropped 5 bases and J dropped 2; count of bases not matched to a gene: 5. The CDR3 consists of 15 residues. Germline V gene sequence: CDR1 ENHRY, CDR2 SYGVKD. Here the CDR3 DNA reads TGTGCCATCAGTAATGACAGGGGAGGCAATCAGCCCCAGCATTTT. As protein: CAISNDRGGNQPQHF.

This rearrangement joins TRBV6-6 to TRBJ1-4; 7 nucleotides line up with TRBD1. Germline loops: CDR1 MNHNY, CDR2 SVGAGI (reference sequence). With V trimmed by 5 bases and J by 5 bases, 11 bases remained unmatched. The length of the CDR3 is 16 residues. The CDR3 sequence: CASSSNRQGGNEKLFF. The CDR3 DNA sequence: TGTGCCAGCAGTAGCAACCGACAGGGAGGAAATGAAAAACTGTTTTTT.

The V gene is TRBV29-1, the J gene TRBJ2-4; D is possibly TRBD2 (6 bases). Trimming removed 4 bases at V and 4 bases at J, with 11 bases between. The CDR3 has 13 residues. The V gene's germline CDR1 is SQVTM and CDR2 ANQGSEA. In DNA, the CDR3 is TGCAGCGTTGCCGGGGGACCGAAAAACATTCAGTACTTC. Its translation is CSVAGGPKNIQYF.

The chain combines TRBV29-1 with TRBJ2-7, with 7 bases fitting TRBD1. J was trimmed by 2 bases and V by 8 bases; bases with no gene match: 6. CDR3 length equals 12 residues. CDR1 and CDR2 from the germline V gene are SQVTM and ANQGSEA. This CDR3 reads CSIRQGPYEQYF. DNA for the CDR3: TGCAGCATTAGACAGGGACCCTACGAGCAGTACTTC.

This sequence joins TRBV9 and TRBJ2-2; D not resolved. Between the trimmed V and J ends, which lost 4 bases and 0 bases, there was a span of 10 bases. The CDR3 sequence is 15 residues long. Looked up from germline, CDR1 is SGDLS and CDR2 is YYNGEE. In DNA form, the CDR3 reads TGTGCCAGCAGCCCTAGTCACTCGAACACCGGGGAGCTGTTTTTT. It specifies CASSPSHSNTGELFF.

V is TRBV5-5 and J is TRBJ1-4; TRBD1 aligns across 7 bases. The CDR3 contains 16 residues. Unmatched junction bases numbered 13, after V lost 4 bases and J lost 7 bases. Germline values: CDR1 SGHKS, CDR2 YYEKEE (reference sequence). Here the CDR3 reads CASSIGTAQPTEKLFF. For the CDR3, the DNA is TGTGCCAGCAGCATTGGGACAGCCCAACCAACTGAAAAACTGTTTTTT.

The chain recombines TRBV5-1 with TRBJ1-1; 9 bases line up with TRBD1. V gave up 7 bases and J gave up 8 bases; unmatched junction bases: 6. Looked up from germline, CDR1 is SGHRS and CDR2 is YFSETQ. There are 12 residues in the CDR3. CDR3 in DNA: TGCGCCAGCGGCCCGGGACAGGGAGAAGCTTTCTTT. This encodes CASGPGQGEAFF.

The chain carries TRBV5-1 and TRBJ1-4; D may be TRBD1 (5 bases). Trimming took 0 bases from V and 7 from J, leaving 13 bases between them. The CDR3 has 15 amino acids. Germline V gene data show CDR1 as SGHRS and CDR2 as YFSETQ. CDR3 sequence (DNA): TGCGCCAGCAGCTTGGCCCGAGGGGACCGTGAAAAACTGTTTTTT. Its translation is CASSLARGDREKLFF.

This chain uses TRBV2 with TRBJ1-6, with 7 bases identical to TRBD1. The trim removed 6 bases at V and 4 bases at J, leaving 9 bases unmatched. Looked up from germline, CDR1 is SNHLY and CDR2 is FYNNEI. The CDR3 runs 16 residues. The CDR3 region has the DNA TGTGCCAGCAGCCCCCAAGGGGGCTTATATAATTCACCCCTCCACTTT. This translates into CASSPQGGLYNSPLHF.

This chain uses TRBV2 with TRBJ1-1; 7 bases match TRBD1. V gave up 4 bases and J gave up 0 bases; unmatched junction bases: 11. CDR1 and CDR2 from the germline V gene are SNHLY and FYNNEI. The CDR3 sequence is 17 residues long. The CDR3 DNA is TGTGCCAGCAGTGTTGAACAGGGGAGAAATATGAACACTGAAGCTTTCTTT. Translating it yields CASSVEQGRNMNTEAFF.

The gene calls are TRBV7-9 and TRBJ1-4, with a possible D match to TRBD1 (5 bases). This CDR3 region has 13 residues. Trimming shortened V by 1 base and J by 7 bases, and 7 bases separated the two germline ends. Germline loops: CDR1 SEHNR, CDR2 FQNEAQ (reference sequence). As DNA, the CDR3 is TGTGCCAGCAGCTTAGTCAGGGCTGAAAAACTGTTTTTT. Translated: CASSLVRAEKLFF. Complete variable domain (other parts from reference TRBV7-9 and TRBJ1-4): DTGVSQNPRHKITKRGQNVTFRCDPISEHNRLYWYRQTLGQGPEFLTYFQNEAQLEKSRLLSDRFSAERPKGSFSTLEIQRTEQGDSAMYLCASSLVRAEKLFFGSGTQLSVL.